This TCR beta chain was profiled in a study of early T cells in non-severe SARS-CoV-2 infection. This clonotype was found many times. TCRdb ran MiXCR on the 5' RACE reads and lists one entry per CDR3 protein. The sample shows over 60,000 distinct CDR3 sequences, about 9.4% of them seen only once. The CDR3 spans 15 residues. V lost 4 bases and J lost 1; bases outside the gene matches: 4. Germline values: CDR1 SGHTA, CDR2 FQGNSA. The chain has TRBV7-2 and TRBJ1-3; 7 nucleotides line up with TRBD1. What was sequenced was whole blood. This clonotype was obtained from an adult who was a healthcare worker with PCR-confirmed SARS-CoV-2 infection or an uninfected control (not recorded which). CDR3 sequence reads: CASSSRDSSGNTIYF. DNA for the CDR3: TGTGCCAGCAGCTCCCGGGACAGTTCTGGAAACACCATATATTTT.